Listed here are 14 T cell receptor beta chains from one sample, sequenced in a study of response to subunit inactivated influenza vaccine. One entry per CDR3 protein, called by TCRdb with MiXCR from the RT-PCR reads. This sample has about 780,000 distinct CDR3 sequences, with approximately 17% found just once. The specimen was PBMCs from blood, collected around 5 days after vaccination. All receptors derive from a man between 50 and 59 years old who received an inactivated influenza vaccine.

This CDR3 reads CATSRVRISSTDTQYF. DNA for the CDR3: TGTGCCACCAGCAGAGTAAGGATCTCAAGCACAGATACGCAGTATTTT. The chain employs TRBV15 and TRBJ2-3; no definite D call. CDR3 length: 16 residues. Deletions cut 1 base from V and 0 bases from J, with 11 bases between. CDR1 LNHNV and CDR2 YYDKDF come from the germline V gene (reference sequence). Full variable domain (remainder filled in from reference TRBV15 and TRBJ2-3): DAMVIQNPRYQVTQFGKPVTLSCSQTLNHNVMYWYQQKSSQAPKLLFHYYDKDFNNEADTPDNFQSRRPNTSFCFLDIRSPGLGDTAMYLCATSRVRISSTDTQYFGPGTRLTVL.

Comment on this clonotype: Sequence at one end of the junction differs from germline and may be a read error. The chain employs TRBV9 and TRBJ2-7, with D perhaps TRBD2 (5 bases). Germline CDR1 is SGDLS and CDR2 is YYNGEE. CDR3 length equals 16 residues. The CDR3, as DNA: TGTGCCAGCAGCGTAGGTGGGAGCGCTGAAAACTACGAGCAGTGCTTC. Its translation: CASSVGGSAENYEQCF.

A few counts support this clonotype. This chain links TRBV7-2 with TRBJ2-5, with TRBD2 matching over 14 bases. Germline CDR1 is SGHTA and CDR2 is FQGNSA. The CDR3 runs to 16 residues. J lost 2 bases, V lost 4 bases, and 3 bases had no gene match. The CDR3 spells CASSYGTSGGQETQYF. DNA for the CDR3: TGTGCCAGCAGCTACGGGACTAGCGGGGGACAAGAGACCCAGTACTTC.

The chain couples TRBV10-3 to TRBJ2-3, with a possible D match to TRBD1 (6 bases). Germline-derived CDR1 and CDR2 are ENHRY and SYGVKD. The ends were cut back, 4 bases at V and 4 bases at J, with 12 bases in the middle. The CDR3 spans 14 residues. CDR3 DNA: TGTGCCATCAGTGCGAACAGGGCGGCAGATACGCAGTATTTT. Translated: CAISANRAADTQYF.

This clonotype appeared a few times. The chain has TRBV5-1 and TRBJ2-3; 7 nucleotides align to TRBD2. V was clipped by 2 bases and J by 0 bases; unmatched bases: 3. The germline V gene encodes CDR1 SGHRS and CDR2 YFSETQ. CDR3 length equals 15 residues. DNA of the CDR3: TGCGCCAGCAGCTTCGGGGGGAGAAGCACAGATACGCAGTATTTT. Encoded protein: CASSFGGRSTDTQYF. The whole variable domain, filled in from reference TRBV5-1 and TRBJ2-3, reads KAGVTQTPRYLIKTRGQQVTLSCSPISGHRSVSWYQQTPGQGLQFLFEYFSETQRNKGNFPGRFSGRQFSNSRSEMNVSTLELGDSALYLCASSFGGRSTDTQYFGPGTRLTVL.

The chain combines TRBV24-1 with TRBJ2-7; 8 positions agree with TRBD2. Germline V gene lookup returns CDR1 KGHDR and CDR2 SFDVKD. The V gene end was trimmed by 9 bases and the J gene end by 1 base; junction bases not matched to a gene: 22. This CDR3 comprises 19 residues. The CDR3 sequence is CATVLPTGGRSGESYEQYF. The CDR3 DNA reads TGTGCCACCGTACTCCCTACGGGAGGGAGGTCGGGCGAATCCTACGAGCAGTACTTC.

This chain uses TRBV7-9 with TRBJ2-2, with TRBD2 matching over 7 bases. After removal of 10 bases from V and 5 bases from J, the junction contained 10 bases not matched to a gene. This CDR3 comprises 14 residues. The germline V gene has CDR1 SEHNR and CDR2 FQNEAQ (reference sequence). The CDR3 sequence is CATSRLAATGELFF. The CDR3 nucleotides are TGTGCCACCTCCCGGCTAGCGGCTACCGGGGAGCTGTTTTTT.

J is TRBJ1-5 and V is TRBV12-3 or TRBV12-4; no firm D call. This CDR3 spans 12 amino acids. V was cut by 6 bases and J by 9 bases, with 12 bases left in between. The CDR3 bases are TGTGCCAGCAGCCCTGGAGATCTGCCCCAGCATTTT. Amino acids: CASSPGDLPQHF.

V and J are TRBV9 and TRBJ1-1; a possible D gene is TRBD1 (5 bases). From germline, CDR1 is SGDLS and CDR2 YYNGEE. The ends were cut back, 3 bases at V and 5 bases at J, with 14 bases in the middle. CDR3 length: 14 residues. Written as DNA, the CDR3 is TGTGCCAGCAGCGACTCGGAGGGGTGGACTGAAGCTTTCTTT. Its protein product is CASSDSEGWTEAFF.

This clonotype was seen a few times. This chain connects TRBV7-2 to TRBJ2-7, with D possibly being TRBD2 (7 bases). V lost 1 base and J 3 bases, leaving 16 bases between the germline ends. The CDR3 runs to 16 residues. Germline lookup yields CDR1 SGHTA and CDR2 FQGNSA. The CDR3 region has the DNA TGTGCCAGCAGCTTAGGTTTTGGGGGGGCTAACTACGAGCAGTACTTC. Protein: CASSLGFGGANYEQYF.

As for this clonotype: The junction differs from germline at one of its ends, possibly a read error. The genes are TRBV5-1 and TRBJ2-3, with a possible D match to TRBD2 (5 bases). Germline V gives CDR1 SGHRS, CDR2 YFSETQ. The CDR3 runs to 15 residues. As DNA, the CDR3 is TGTGCCAGCAGCCTAGAGGGCCTAGGCACAGATACGCAGTATTTT. Its translation is CASSLEGLGTDTQYF. The complete variable domain, with remaining parts taken from reference TRBV5-1 and TRBJ2-3, reads KAGVTQTPRYLIKTRGQQVTLSCSPISGHRSVSWYQQTPGQGLQFLFEYFSETQRNKGNFPGRFSGRQFSNSRSEMNVSTLELGDSALYLCASSLEGLGTDTQYFGPGTRLTVL.

Note on this clonotype: A much larger clone is a single base away; this may be a read error. The rearrangement uses TRBV5-6 and TRBJ2-7; 8 nucleotides align to TRBD2. Germline assignment: CDR1 SGHDT and CDR2 YYEEEE. This CDR3 comprises 16 residues. CDR3 residues: CASSLEAGESSYELYF. The CDR3 nucleotides are TGTGCCAGCAGCTTGGAAGCGGGAGAGAGCTCCTACGAGCTGTACTTC.

This clonotype has more than one count but fewer than ten. The V call is TRBV5-1, the J call TRBJ2-4, with D maybe TRBD1 (6 bases). Trimming left V 0 bases short and J 5 bases short, with 12 bases between. The CDR3 is made up of 15 amino acids. Germline V gene sequence: CDR1 SGHRS, CDR2 YFSETQ. CDR3 residues: CASSLAGQIENIQYF. CDR3 bases: TGCGCCAGCAGCTTGGCCGGACAGATCGAAAACATTCAGTACTTC. Drawing the rest from reference TRBV5-1 and TRBJ2-4, the complete variable domain is KAGVTQTPRYLIKTRGQQVTLSCSPISGHRSVSWYQQTPGQGLQFLFEYFSETQRNKGNFPGRFSGRQFSNSRSEMNVSTLELGDSALYLCASSLAGQIENIQYFGAGTRLSVL.

This clonotype was seen a few times. This rearrangement joins TRBV29-1 to TRBJ1-3; D perhaps matches TRBD1 (5 bases). The length of the CDR3 is 12 residues. V lost 4 bases, J lost 2 bases, and 6 bases lay in between. Germline-derived CDR1 and CDR2 are SQVTM and ANQGSEA. The CDR3 region is CSVVRAGNTIYF. In DNA form, the CDR3 reads TGCAGCGTTGTCAGGGCTGGAAACACCATATATTTT.